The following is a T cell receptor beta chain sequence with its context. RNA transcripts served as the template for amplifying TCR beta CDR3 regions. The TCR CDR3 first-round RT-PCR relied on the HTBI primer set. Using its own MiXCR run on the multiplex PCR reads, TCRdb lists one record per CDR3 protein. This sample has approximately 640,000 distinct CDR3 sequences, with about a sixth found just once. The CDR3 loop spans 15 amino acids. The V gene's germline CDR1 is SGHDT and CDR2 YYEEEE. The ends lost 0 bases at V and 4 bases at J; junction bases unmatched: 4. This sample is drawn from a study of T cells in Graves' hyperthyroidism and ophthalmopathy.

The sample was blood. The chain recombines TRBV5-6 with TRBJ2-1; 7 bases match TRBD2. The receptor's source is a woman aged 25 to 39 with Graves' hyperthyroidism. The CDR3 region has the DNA TGTGCCAGCAGCTTGGACCTAGCGGATTACAATGAGCAGTTCTTC. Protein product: CASSLDLADYNEQFF.